This T cell receptor (beta chain) was profiled in a study of radiation and T cells in renal cell carcinoma. Specified time point: baseline pretreatment blood. The treatment is: 15 Gy SBRT to primary tumor, nephrectomy 4 weeks later. This renal cell carcinoma was of the clear cell type. Here immunoSEQ multiplex PCR was the method, and the copy in TCRdb shows in-frame clones only, minus some. The repertoire holds more than 140,000 clones, with approximately 87% as singletons. The V end was cut by 2 bases, the J end by 0 bases, with 8 bases between. This CDR3 is built from 15 residues. Germline V gene sequence: CDR1 KGHSH, CDR2 LQKENI.

The TCR was taken from a woman aged 50 to 60 with renal cell carcinoma. This chain connects TRBV18 to TRBJ1-5; D is undetermined. The material was blood, obtained from a patient whose treatment included radiotherapy and nephrectomy. CDR3 sequence (DNA): TGTGCCAGCTCACCAACACGTTATAGCAATCAGCCCCAGCATTTT. It translates to CASSPTRYSNQPQHF.